The TCR beta chain under discussion was sequenced for a study of post-analysis software for immune sequencing data. Researchers reported that TCR beta cDNA libraries carried unique molecular identifiers. MiXCR, applied by TCRdb to the PCR reads, yields one record per CDR3 protein. This table holds 650,000 to 900,000 distinct CDR3 sequences, about 45% found once. This clonotype was detected only a few times. This clonotype was obtained from a girl aged 5-17 years with multiple sclerosis. Sequenced input: blood.

CDR3 amino acids: CSALKRGKPYEQYF. In DNA form, the CDR3 reads TGCAGCGCCTTGAAGCGGGGGAAGCCCTACGAGCAGTACTTC. This sequence joins TRBV29-1 and TRBJ2-7; 8 bases fit TRBD2. The CDR3 contains 14 residues. After removal of 7 bases from V and 2 bases from J, the junction contained 10 bases not matched to a gene. CDR1 is SQVTM, CDR2 ANQGSEA, per germline.